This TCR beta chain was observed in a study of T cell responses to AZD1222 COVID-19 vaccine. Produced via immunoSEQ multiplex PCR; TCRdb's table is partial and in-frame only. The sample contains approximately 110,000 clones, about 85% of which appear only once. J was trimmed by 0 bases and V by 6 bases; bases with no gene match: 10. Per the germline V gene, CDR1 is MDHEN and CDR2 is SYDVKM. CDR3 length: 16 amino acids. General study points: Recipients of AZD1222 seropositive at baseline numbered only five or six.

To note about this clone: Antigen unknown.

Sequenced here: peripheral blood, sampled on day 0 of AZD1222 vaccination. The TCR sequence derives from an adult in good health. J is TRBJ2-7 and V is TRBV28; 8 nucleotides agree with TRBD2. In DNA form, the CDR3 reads TGTGCCAGCAGCACCCCGTCGGGGGGGAGCTCCTACGAGCAGTACTTC. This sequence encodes CASSTPSGGSSYEQYF.